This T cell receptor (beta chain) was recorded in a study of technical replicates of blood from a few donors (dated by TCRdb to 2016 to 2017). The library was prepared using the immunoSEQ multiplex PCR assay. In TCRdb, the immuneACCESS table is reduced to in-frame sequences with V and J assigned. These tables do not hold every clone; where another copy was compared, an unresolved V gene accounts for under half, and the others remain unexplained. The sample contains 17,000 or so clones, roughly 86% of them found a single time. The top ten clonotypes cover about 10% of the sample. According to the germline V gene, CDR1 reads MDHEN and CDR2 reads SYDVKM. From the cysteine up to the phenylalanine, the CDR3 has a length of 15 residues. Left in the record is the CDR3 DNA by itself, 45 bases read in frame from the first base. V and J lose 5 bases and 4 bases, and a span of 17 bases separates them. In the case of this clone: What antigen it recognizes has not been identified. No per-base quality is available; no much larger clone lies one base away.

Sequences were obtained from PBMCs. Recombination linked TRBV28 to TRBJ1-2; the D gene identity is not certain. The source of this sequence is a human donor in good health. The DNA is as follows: TGTGCCAGCAGTCCCCCTGGGAGCCTTGGCTATGGCTACACCTTC. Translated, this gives CASSPPGSLGYGYTF.